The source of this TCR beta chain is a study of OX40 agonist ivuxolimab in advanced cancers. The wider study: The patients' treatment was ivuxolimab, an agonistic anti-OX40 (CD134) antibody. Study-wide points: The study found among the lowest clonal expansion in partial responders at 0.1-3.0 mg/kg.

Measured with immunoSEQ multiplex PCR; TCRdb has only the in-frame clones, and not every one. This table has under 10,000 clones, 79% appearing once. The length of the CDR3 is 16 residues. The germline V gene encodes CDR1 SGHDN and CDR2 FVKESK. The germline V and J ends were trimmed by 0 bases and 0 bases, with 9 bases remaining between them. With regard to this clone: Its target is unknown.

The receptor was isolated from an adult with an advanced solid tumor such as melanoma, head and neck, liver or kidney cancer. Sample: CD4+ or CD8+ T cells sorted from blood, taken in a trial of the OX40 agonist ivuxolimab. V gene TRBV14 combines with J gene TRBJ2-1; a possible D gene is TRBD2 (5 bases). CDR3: CASSQEALASYNEQFF. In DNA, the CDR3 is TGTGCCAGCAGCCAAGAGGCGCTAGCCTCCTACAATGAGCAGTTCTTC.